The 30 T cell receptor beta chains below all came from one sample that was sequenced in a study of blood T cell repertoires in COVID-19. Repertoires were generated with immunoSEQ multiplex PCR, while TCRdb's copy carries only in-frame clones and drops some. There are approximately 210,000 clones in the sample; around 80% occur only once, and approximately 12% lies in the top ten. The sequenced sample was peripheral blood. These receptors came from a woman in her thirties or forties with acute or convalescent COVID-19.

The chain combines TRBV2 with TRBJ2-2; 9 nucleotides line up with TRBD1. The CDR3 spans 18 residues. Per germline, CDR1 SNHLY and CDR2 FYNNEI. V shed 7 bases, J shed 3 bases, and the junction held 15 bases outside the gene matches. CDR3: CASTTLPGTGSYTGELFF. CDR3 sequence (DNA): TGTGCCAGCACAACCCTGCCAGGGACAGGGTCGTACACCGGGGAGCTGTTTTTT.

In nucleotides, the CDR3 is TGTGCCAGCAGCTTAACAGGGGCGGGAAGCAGCAATGAGCAGTTCTTC. Translation gives CASSLTGAGSSNEQFF. V is TRBV7-2 and J is TRBJ2-1; the D gene is possibly TRBD1 (7 bases). The germline V gene has CDR1 SGHTA and CDR2 FQGNSA. This CDR3 has 16 residues. Trimming took off 2 bases at V and 6 bases at J, with 17 bases between the two ends.

To note about this clone: The junction and the germline gene differ at one end; a read error may be behind it. CDR3 in DNA: TGTGCCAGCAGCCAACTGACTTCCTCCGAGCAGTACTTC. Encoded protein: CASSQLTSSEQYF. The chain links TRBV6-6 to TRBJ2-7; D ambiguous. The CDR3 runs to 13 residues. Looked up from germline, CDR1 is MNHNY and CDR2 is SVGAGI (reference sequence).

The genes are TRBV5-1 and TRBJ2-1, with a possible D match to TRBD1 (5 bases). This CDR3 has 14 residues. The germline CDR1 and CDR2 sequences are SGHRS and YFSETQ. V lost 5 bases and J lost 0, with 9 bases in between. CDR3: CASREGVSYNEQFF. In nucleotides, the CDR3 is TGCGCCAGCAGGGAAGGGGTCTCCTACAATGAGCAGTTCTTC.

V is TRBV18 and J is TRBJ1-1, with D possibly TRBD1 on 5 matching bases. The CDR3 totals 15 residues. Trimming took off 0 bases at V and 2 bases at J, with 10 bases between the two ends. CDR1 is KGHSH and CDR2 is LQKENI in the germline V gene. CDR3 in DNA: TGTGCCAGCTCACCACCAAGCAGGGTCAACACTGAAGCTTTCTTT. Protein sequence: CASSPPSRVNTEAFF.

This clone is a singleton in its sample. V is TRBV14 and J is TRBJ1-1, with a possible D match to TRBD1 (5 bases). Trimming took 3 bases from V and 5 from J, leaving 10 bases between them. Germline V gene data show CDR1 as SGHDN and CDR2 as FVKESK. The CDR3 has 13 residues. The CDR3 sequence: CASSQSGMTEAFF. DNA of the CDR3: TGTGCCAGCAGCCAGTCAGGGATGACTGAAGCTTTCTTT.

The chain carries TRBV15 and TRBJ2-2; D gene uncertain. V was trimmed by 1 base and J by 2 bases, leaving 11 bases between them. Germline CDR1 reads LNHNV; CDR2 reads YYDKDF (reference sequence). The CDR3 spans 16 residues. CDR3 sequence reads: CATSRAQTTNTGELFF. The CDR3 coding sequence is TGTGCCACCAGCAGAGCGCAGACAACAAACACCGGGGAGCTGTTTTTT.

V is TRBV2 and J is TRBJ2-3, with 8 nucleotides matching TRBD2. The germline V gene encodes CDR1 SNHLY and CDR2 FYNNEI. The V gene end was trimmed by 8 bases and the J gene end by 5 bases; junction bases not matched to a gene: 9. CDR3 length equals 14 residues. The CDR3 loop reads CASAQRGPVDTQYF. CDR3 sequence (DNA): TGTGCCAGCGCGCAGCGGGGGCCGGTAGATACGCAGTATTTT.

The CDR3 coding sequence is TGTGCCAGCAGCGATAACCCGGAACAGGGGGACCCCTACGAGCAGTACTTC. Protein product: CASSDNPEQGDPYEQYF. V is TRBV7-2 and J is TRBJ2-7; TRBD1 matches 8 bases. The V gene end was trimmed by 5 bases and the J gene end by 2 bases; junction bases not matched to a gene: 14. Germline loops: CDR1 SGHTA, CDR2 FQGNSA. CDR3 length: 17 residues.

This clone was counted only a few times. The chain employs TRBV25-1 and TRBJ2-7; 7 nucleotides align to TRBD2. The CDR3 is made up of 16 amino acids. Germline CDR1 MGHDK, CDR2 SYGVNS. J lost 0 bases, V lost 1 base, and 6 bases had no gene match. This CDR3 reads CASSESGLESSYEQYF. Written as DNA, the CDR3 is TGTGCCAGCAGTGAATCTGGACTAGAATCCTCCTACGAGCAGTACTTC.

This rearrangement joins TRBV29-1 to TRBJ1-1; 10 bases map to TRBD1. The germline CDR1 and CDR2 sequences are SQVTM and ANQGSEA. V lost 4 bases to trimming and J lost 2 bases; unmatched junction nucleotides: 1. There are 13 residues in the CDR3. CDR3 loop: CSVGTGGNTEAFF. The DNA for the CDR3 is TGCAGCGTTGGGACAGGGGGTAACACTGAAGCTTTCTTT.

The rearrangement joins TRBV5-1 to TRBJ1-2; possibly TRBD1 for D (5 bases). The germline CDR1 and CDR2 sequences are SGHRS and YFSETQ. CDR3 length: 12 amino acids. V gave up 1 base and J gave up 8 bases, with 9 bases separating them. The CDR3 here is CASSLSGAGYTF. CDR3 sequence (DNA): TGCGCCAGCAGCTTGTCTGGGGCCGGCTACACCTTC.

In its sample, this clone was seen a few times. The rearrangement links TRBV29-1 to TRBJ2-7, with a tentative D call TRBD1 (6 bases). The CDR3 is made up of 14 amino acids. Germline CDR1 is SQVTM and CDR2 is ANQGSEA. Trimming stripped 5 bases from V and 0 bases from J, with 14 bases between. The CDR3 here is CSVSPRQASYEQYF. The CDR3, as DNA: TGCAGCGTTTCCCCAAGACAGGCCTCCTACGAGCAGTACTTC.

The chain uses TRBV5-6 and TRBJ2-7; tentative D call: TRBD1 (6 bases). The ends were cut back, 7 bases at V and 2 bases at J, with 19 bases in the middle. The CDR3 sequence is 15 residues long. CDR1 and CDR2 (germline): SGHDT, YYEEEE. CDR3 loop: CASAPGHPAPYEQYF. The CDR3 DNA is TGTGCCAGCGCACCGGGACACCCGGCCCCCTACGAGCAGTACTTC.

V and J are TRBV5-6 and TRBJ1-2; 7 bases fit TRBD1. Germline V gives CDR1 SGHDT, CDR2 YYEEEE. This CDR3 contains 13 residues. Trimming removed 4 bases from V and 4 bases from J; junction bases left unmatched: 4. This CDR3 reads CASSRTGVYGYTF. CDR3 bases: TGTGCCAGCAGCAGAACAGGGGTCTATGGCTACACCTTC.

This clone has only one observation. The chain recombines TRBV7-8 with TRBJ2-3; weak D call: TRBD1 (5 bases). In germline, CDR1 is SGHVS, CDR2 FQNEAQ. Trimming took off 1 base at V and 2 bases at J, with 7 bases between the two ends. The CDR3 consists of 14 residues. The CDR3 sequence: CASSLGQTTDTQYF. The CDR3, as DNA: TGTGCCAGCAGCTTAGGACAGACCACAGATACGCAGTATTTT.

This chain uses TRBV10-3 with TRBJ1-2, with a weak D call TRBD1 (5 bases). V lost 9 bases to trimming and J lost 3 bases, with 14 bases between them. The CDR3 contains 13 residues. Germline-derived CDR1 and CDR2 are ENHRY and SYGVKD. The DNA of the CDR3 is TGTGCCATTCAACACGGCAGGGACTATGGCTACACCTTC. It translates to CAIQHGRDYGYTF.

The gene calls are TRBV5-1 and TRBJ2-7; the match to TRBD2 covers 7 bases. CDR1 is SGHRS and CDR2 is YFSETQ in the germline V gene. This CDR3 spans 15 amino acids. With V trimmed by 2 bases and J by 1 base, 6 bases remained unmatched. In nucleotides, the CDR3 is TGCGCCAGCAGCTTTGGGGGGGTAGGATCCTACGAGCAGTACTTC. Protein: CASSFGGVGSYEQYF.

The genes are TRBV5-1 and TRBJ1-3; TRBD1 matches at 9 bases. The germline CDR1 and CDR2 sequences are SGHRS and YFSETQ. Trimming at V came to 2 bases and at J to 2 bases, leaving 5 bases not matched to a gene. CDR3 size: 16 residues. CDR3 sequence: CASSLAGTGPGNTIYF. The CDR3 DNA follows: TGCGCCAGCAGCTTAGCCGGGACAGGGCCTGGAAACACCATATATTTT.

The chain combines TRBV11-2 with TRBJ2-5, with D uncertain. CDR1 is SGHAT and CDR2 is FQNNGV in the germline V gene. V lost 7 bases and J lost 3, with 15 bases in between. The CDR3 totals 14 residues. The CDR3 here is CASNPGVLKETQYF. The CDR3 DNA sequence: TGTGCCAGCAACCCAGGTGTGCTTAAAGAGACCCAGTACTTC. The full variable domain, completed using reference TRBV11-2 and TRBJ2-5, is EAGVAQSPRYKIIEKRQSVAFWCNPISGHATLYWYQQILGQGPKLLIQFQNNGVVDDSQLPKDRFSAERLKGVDSTLKIQPAKLEDSAVYLCASNPGVLKETQYFGPGTRLLVL.

V usage is TRBV5-1 and J usage is TRBJ2-5; 9 bases fit TRBD2. CDR1 and CDR2 (germline): SGHRS, YFSETQ. V dropped 7 bases and J dropped 3; count of bases not matched to a gene: 16. This CDR3 has 17 amino acids. CDR3 residues: CASRTGEIAGVEETQYF. CDR3 nucleotide sequence: TGCGCCAGCCGAACAGGAGAAATAGCGGGAGTAGAAGAGACCCAGTACTTC.

The chain joins TRBV4-1 to TRBJ2-1; 10 bases align to TRBD2. The CDR3 is made up of 15 amino acids. CDR1 is MGHRA and CDR2 is YSYEKL in the germline V gene. V shed 1 base and J 8 bases; nucleotides not matched to a gene: 5. The CDR3 protein is CASSQASGSFHEQFF. The DNA for the CDR3 is TGCGCCAGCAGCCAAGCTAGCGGGAGTTTCCATGAGCAGTTCTTC.

This chain links TRBV4-2 with TRBJ2-7, with TRBD1 matching over 11 bases. Trimming took 4 bases from V and 7 from J; bases not matched to a gene: 6. CDR3 size: 14 residues. The germline V gene has CDR1 LGHNA and CDR2 YNFKEQ. CDR3 bases: TGTGCCAGCAGCCCGGGGACAGGGGGTCGGGAGCAGTACTTC. This codes for CASSPGTGGREQYF.

The chain combines TRBV19 with TRBJ1-5, with D hard to call. Germline CDR1 is LNHDA and CDR2 is SQIVND (reference sequence). The CDR3 spans 16 residues. V lost 4 bases and J 0 bases, leaving 13 bases between the germline ends. CDR3: CASSKPGKNSNQPQHF. The CDR3 DNA sequence: TGTGCCAGTAGTAAGCCGGGGAAAAATAGCAATCAGCCCCAGCATTTT.

The rearrangement joins TRBV4-3 to TRBJ2-3, with 8 nucleotides matching TRBD2. Germline V gene data show CDR1 as LGHNA and CDR2 as YSLEER. CDR3 length: 16 residues. J was trimmed by 3 bases and V by 3 bases; bases with no gene match: 8. This CDR3 reads CASSQAAGGSTDTQYF. The CDR3 DNA sequence: TGCGCCAGCAGCCAGGCGGCGGGAGGTAGTACAGATACGCAGTATTTT.

This rearrangement joins TRBV19 to TRBJ2-2; D may be TRBD2 (5 bases). V gave up 8 bases and J gave up 5 bases, with 18 bases separating them. Germline V gene sequence: CDR1 LNHDA, CDR2 SQIVND (reference sequence). There are 15 residues in the CDR3. The CDR3 sequence is CASFSQEVATGELFF. The CDR3 coding sequence is TGTGCCAGTTTCTCGCAGGAGGTTGCAACCGGGGAGCTGTTTTTT. Drawing the rest from reference TRBV19 and TRBJ2-2, the complete variable domain is DGGITQSPKYLFRKEGQNVTLSCEQNLNHDAMYWYRQDPGQGLRLIYYSQIVNDFQKGDIAEGYSVSREKKESFPLTVTSAQKNPTAFYLCASFSQEVATGELFFGEGSRLTVL.

The gene calls are TRBV7-9 and TRBJ2-7, with 10 positions matching TRBD1. After removal of 8 bases from V and 7 bases from J, the junction contained 11 bases not matched to a gene. Germline lookup yields CDR1 SEHNR and CDR2 FQNEAQ (reference sequence). The CDR3 is made up of 14 amino acids. This chain's CDR3 is CASYRDRGLFEQYF. DNA of the CDR3: TGTGCCAGCTACAGGGACAGGGGTCTGTTTGAGCAGTACTTC.

The V and J genes are TRBV11-3 and TRBJ2-1; D gene ambiguous. Germline CDR1 SGHNT, CDR2 YENEEA. There are 15 residues in the CDR3. The germline V and J ends were trimmed by 0 bases and 0 bases, with 6 bases remaining between them. The CDR3 bases are TGTGCCAGCAGCTTAGAAATAGCCTCCTACAATGAGCAGTTCTTC. This translates into CASSLEIASYNEQFF.

This rearrangement joins TRBV18 to TRBJ2-3; D ambiguous. The CDR3 length is 14 residues. Per the germline V gene, CDR1 is KGHSH and CDR2 is LQKENI. Trimming stripped 6 bases from V and 6 bases from J, with 16 bases between. CDR3 nucleotides: TGTGCCAGCTCCCCCAGGCCACCGCGTGATACGCAGTATTTT. Amino acid sequence: CASSPRPPRDTQYF.

The chain joins TRBV29-1 to TRBJ2-1, with 10 bases lining up with TRBD1. This CDR3 has 16 residues. Per the germline V gene, CDR1 is SQVTM and CDR2 is ANQGSEA. The J segment lost 6 bases and the V segment lost 8 bases, leaving 16 bases of the junction unmatched. CDR3 nucleotides: TGCAGCCCCCGAAGAGGGGTAGACAGGGGGCTCAATGAGCAGTTCTTC. Its protein is CSPRRGVDRGLNEQFF.